The source of this TCR beta chain is a study of blood T cell repertoires in COVID-19. Study-wide context: Sites across the United States, Italy and Spain contributed samples from acute and convalescent COVID-19. T cells, B-cell-depleted T cells, or PBMCs supplied cDNA or gDNA.

In the authors' workflow: Estimation of nucleated cell counts was performed using reference gene primer amplification. Sequencing was performed with immunoSEQ multiplex PCR; in TCRdb, only in-frame clones are kept and a portion is missing. Clone size and the V and J calls come from that table; the DNA yielded D and trimming. Here the sample spans about 90,000 clones, 75% to 85% being singletons. The CDR3 has 11 amino acids. Germline V gene lookup returns CDR1 KGHSH and CDR2 LQKENI. The ends were cut back, 6 bases at V and 3 bases at J, with 6 bases in the middle. Source material: peripheral blood. The chain uses TRBV18 and TRBJ2-7; D is ambiguous. The clonotype originates from a woman between 65 and 79 years old with acute or convalescent COVID-19. CDR3 sequence reads: CASSQNYEQYF. The CDR3 DNA is TGTGCCAGCTCCCAGAACTACGAGCAGTACTTC.